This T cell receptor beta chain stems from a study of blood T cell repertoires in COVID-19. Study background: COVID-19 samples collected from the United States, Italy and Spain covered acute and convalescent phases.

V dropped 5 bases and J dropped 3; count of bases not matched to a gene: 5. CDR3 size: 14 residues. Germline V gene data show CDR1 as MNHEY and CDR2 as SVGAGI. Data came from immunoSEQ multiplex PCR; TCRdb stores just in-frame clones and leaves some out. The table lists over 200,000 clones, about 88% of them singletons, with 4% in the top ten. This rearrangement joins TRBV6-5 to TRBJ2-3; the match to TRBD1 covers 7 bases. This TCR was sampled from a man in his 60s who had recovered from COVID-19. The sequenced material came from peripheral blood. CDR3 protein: CASSRQGGTDTQYF. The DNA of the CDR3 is TGTGCCAGCAGTCGACAGGGTGGGACAGATACGCAGTATTTT.